These 10 T cell receptor beta chains came from one sample sequenced in a study of shared clonotypes between healthy human individuals (TCRdb year 2020). CD8 naive samples were CD45RO-negative cells positively selected for CCR7, giving a CD45RA+CCR7+ population that excluded TemRA cells. Preparation of the library involved the immunoSEQ multiplex PCR assay. Drawn from immuneACCESS, this table holds only the in-frame rearrangements with V and J called that TCRdb kept. Clones are partly lost; checked studies trace under half to an unresolved V gene and leave the rest unexplained. A total of hundreds of thousands of clones appear in this sample, 95% to 96% of them only once. 0.11% of the sample lies in the top ten. The material sequenced was naive CD8+ T cells sorted from blood. This sample's cell subset or site label indicates: CD45RA+CCR7+. The source of these receptors is a woman aged 30 to 39 in good health.

This chain connects TRBV13 to TRBJ2-7; 13 nucleotides align to TRBD2. V shed 5 bases, J shed 4 bases, and the junction held 5 bases outside the gene matches. Germline V gene data show CDR1 as PRHDT and CDR2 as FYEKMQ (reference sequence). This CDR3 spans 15 amino acids. In DNA form, the CDR3 reads TGTGCCAGCAGCGAACTAGCGGGAGGGGCGTACGAGCAGTACTTC. As protein: CASSELAGGAYEQYF.

The rearrangement uses TRBV27 and TRBJ1-5; D remains unclear. V was clipped by 4 bases and J by 0 bases, with 10 bases between them. The length of the CDR3 is 15 residues. CDR1 MNHEY and CDR2 SMNVEV come from the germline V gene (reference sequence). The CDR3 DNA reads TGTGCCAGCAGTTACCACCTCGGTAGCAATCAGCCCCAGCATTTT. This sequence encodes CASSYHLGSNQPQHF.

The chain recombines TRBV27 with TRBJ2-2; 10 positions agree with TRBD2. The CDR3 is 18 amino acids. Germline V lookup: CDR1 MNHEY, CDR2 SMNVEV (reference sequence). The trim removed 3 bases at V and 4 bases at J, leaving 11 bases unmatched. CDR3 bases: TGTGCCAGCAGTTTGCGGCTAGCGGGAGTTTGGGGCACCGGGGAGCTGTTTTTT. Translated, it gives CASSLRLAGVWGTGELFF.

The chain links TRBV14 to TRBJ2-5, with D tentatively TRBD1 or TRBD2 (6 bases each). CDR1 and CDR2 from the germline V gene are SGHDN and FVKESK. This CDR3 is 13 amino acids long. Trimming cost V 4 bases and J 5 bases, with 11 bases left between them. CDR3 amino acids: CASSRQGRETQYF. CDR3 DNA sequence: TGTGCCAGCAGCCGTCAGGGGAGGGAGACCCAGTACTTC.

The gene calls are TRBV7-9 and TRBJ2-1, with TRBD2 matching over 9 bases. V shed 3 bases and J 12 bases; nucleotides not matched to a gene: 12. Per germline, CDR1 SEHNR and CDR2 FQNEAQ (reference sequence). The CDR3 has 15 amino acids. CDR3 region: CASSFIAGADFAQFF. The CDR3 DNA is TGTGCCAGCAGCTTTATAGCGGGAGCGGACTTTGCGCAGTTCTTC. Full variable domain (rest looked up from reference TRBV7-9 and TRBJ2-1): DTGVSQNPRHKITKRGQNVTFRCDPISEHNRLYWYRQTLGQGPEFLTYFQNEAQLEKSRLLSDRFSAERPKGSFSTLEIQRTEQGDSAMYLCASSFIAGADFAQFFGPGTRLTVL.

The V gene is TRBV5-4, the J gene TRBJ2-1; 13 positions match TRBD2. In germline, CDR1 is SGHNT, CDR2 YYREEE (reference sequence). This CDR3 is built from 13 residues. The CDR3 DNA is TGTGCAATCGGGACTAGCGGGACAAATGAGCAGTTCTTC. This translates into CAIGTSGTNEQFF.

The chain has TRBV5-5 and TRBJ2-1; D unclear. Germline loops: CDR1 SGHKS, CDR2 YYEKEE (reference sequence). V was pared by 0 bases and J by 8 bases, with 6 bases between. This CDR3 has 12 amino acids. CDR3 residues: CASSLEFYEQFF. CDR3 nucleotide sequence: TGTGCCAGCAGCTTGGAGTTCTATGAGCAGTTCTTC.

The rearrangement links TRBV6-1 to TRBJ1-4, with 7 bases matching TRBD1. Trimming at V came to 4 bases and at J to 10 bases, leaving 24 bases not matched to a gene. Germline lookup yields CDR1 MNHNS and CDR2 SASEGT. The CDR3 is made up of 19 amino acids. As DNA, the CDR3 is TGTGCCAGCAGTGCTGAGGGACAGACTAATTCCATAGGATTTGGAAAACTGTTTTTT. It encodes CASSAEGQTNSIGFGKLFF.

The count of this clone is one. J is TRBJ1-2 and V is TRBV5-1, with TRBD1 matching over 10 bases. Unmatched junction bases numbered 7, after V lost 0 bases and J lost 8 bases. The length of the CDR3 is 15 residues. In germline, CDR1 is SGHRS, CDR2 YFSETQ. The DNA for the CDR3 is TGCGCCAGCAGCTTGGCCTCTGGGACAGGGGTCGGCTACACCTTC. As protein: CASSLASGTGVGYTF.

The gene calls are TRBV10-1 and TRBJ2-2; perhaps TRBD2 as D (5 bases). Germline V gives CDR1 WNHNN, CDR2 SYGVQD (reference sequence). The V and J ends lost 1 base and 4 bases respectively, with 7 bases between them. The CDR3 covers 14 residues. DNA of the CDR3: TGCGCCAGCAGTGAGTTTCGGGGCACCGGGGAGCTGTTTTTT. Protein: CASSEFRGTGELFF.